One sample yielded the 29 T cell receptor beta chains listed below, sequenced in a study of control samples from healthy donors and cancer patients. Measured with immunoSEQ multiplex PCR; TCRdb has only the in-frame clones, and not every one. The repertoire holds 130,000 or so clones, with about 94% as singletons. Specimen: PBMCs. Source of these receptors: a man aged 55 to 70 with colorectal cancer.

This clone was detected once. This chain uses TRBV5-1 with TRBJ2-1; D gene uncertain. The V gene lost 1 base and the J gene lost 0 bases, with 8 bases spanning the gap. From germline, CDR1 is SGHRS and CDR2 YFSETQ. CDR3 length: 15 amino acids. The CDR3: CASSLRDSSYNEQFF. Written as DNA, the CDR3 is TGCGCCAGCAGCTTGAGGGATAGCTCCTACAATGAGCAGTTCTTC. Full variable domain (remainder filled in from reference TRBV5-1 and TRBJ2-1): KAGVTQTPRYLIKTRGQQVTLSCSPISGHRSVSWYQQTPGQGLQFLFEYFSETQRNKGNFPGRFSGRQFSNSRSEMNVSTLELGDSALYLCASSLRDSSYNEQFFGPGTRLTVL.

The chain couples TRBV4-3 to TRBJ1-1; weak D call: TRBD1 (6 bases). V was trimmed by 6 bases and J by 0 bases, leaving 29 bases between them. The CDR3 length is 20 residues. CDR1 LGHNA and CDR2 YSLEER come from the germline V gene. CDR3 nucleotide sequence: TGCGCCAGCAGTCGAGGATATAACCCGACAGGACCTTATATGAACACTGAAGCTTTCTTT. It codes for CASSRGYNPTGPYMNTEAFF.

This sequence joins TRBV7-9 and TRBJ1-2; maybe TRBD1 (5 bases). The CDR3 loop spans 14 amino acids. Deletions cut 4 bases from V and 4 bases from J, with 13 bases between. From germline, CDR1 is SEHNR and CDR2 FQNEAQ (reference sequence). DNA of the CDR3: TGTGCCAGCAGCTGGCGCGGGGGTAGCTATGGCTACACCTTC. As protein: CASSWRGGSYGYTF.

The V gene is TRBV30, the J gene TRBJ2-5, with 10 bases identical to TRBD1. The germline gives CDR1 GTSNPN, CDR2 SVGIG (reference sequence). This CDR3 is built from 15 residues. Germline trimming cut 1 base from V and 5 bases from J; bases unmatched to any gene: 7. CDR3 region: CAWSETGGTFETQYF. As DNA, the CDR3 is TGTGCCTGGAGTGAGACAGGGGGCACCTTCGAGACCCAGTACTTC.

The genes are TRBV7-9 and TRBJ2-5, with 13 nucleotides matching TRBD2. Losses at the gene ends were 2 bases for V and 1 base for J; bases not matched to a gene: 1. The CDR3 has 16 amino acids. Germline V gene sequence: CDR1 SEHNR, CDR2 FQNEAQ (reference sequence). The CDR3 here is CASSLRTSGGQETQYF. CDR3 coding DNA: TGTGCCAGCAGCTTAAGGACTAGCGGGGGCCAAGAGACCCAGTACTTC. Full variable domain (outside the CDR3, taken from reference TRBV7-9 and TRBJ2-5): DTGVSQNPRHKITKRGQNVTFRCDPISEHNRLYWYRQTLGQGPEFLTYFQNEAQLEKSRLLSDRFSAERPKGSFSTLEIQRTEQGDSAMYLCASSLRTSGGQETQYFGPGTRLLVL.

The rearrangement links TRBV30 to TRBJ1-3; no clear D gene. This CDR3 is 14 amino acids long. V was clipped by 1 base and J by 0 bases, with 7 bases between them. Germline CDR1 and CDR2: GTSNPN and SVGIG (reference sequence). CDR3: CAWSEGNSGNTIYF. DNA for the CDR3: TGTGCCTGGAGTGAAGGGAACTCTGGAAACACCATATATTTT. Using reference TRBV30 and TRBJ1-3 for the parts outside the CDR3, the full variable domain is SQTIHQWPATLVQPVGSPLSLECTVEGTSNPNLYWYRQAAGRGLQLLFYSVGIGQISSEVPQNLSASRPQDRQFILSSKKLLLSDSGFYLCAWSEGNSGNTIYFGEGSWLTVV.

The V gene is TRBV10-3, the J gene TRBJ2-4; 7 positions agree with TRBD1. The CDR3 has 12 residues. CDR1 ENHRY and CDR2 SYGVKD come from the germline V gene. J gave up 5 bases and V 10 bases, and 5 bases lay outside the gene matches. DNA of the CDR3: TGTGCCACCGGTCAGGGGGAAAACATTCAGTACTTC. This gives the protein CATGQGENIQYF.

The chain is built from TRBV30 and TRBJ1-1, with a tentative D call TRBD1 (5 bases). Germline V gives CDR1 GTSNPN, CDR2 SVGIG (reference sequence). This CDR3 comprises 14 residues. V gave up 2 bases and J gave up 1 base, with 11 bases separating them. The CDR3 region has the DNA TGTGCCTGGAGTCTGGGGGTCGGGAACACTGAAGCTTTCTTT. Translation gives CAWSLGVGNTEAFF.

The genes are TRBV5-6 and TRBJ1-4; D is unclear. CDR1 and CDR2 (germline): SGHDT, YYEEEE. The CDR3 length is 17 residues. Trimming pared 3 bases from V and 0 bases from J, leaving 15 bases between. In DNA form, the CDR3 reads TGTGCCAGCAGCTATCCCGGAGCGGGGACAACTAATGAAAAACTGTTTTTT. Protein product: CASSYPGAGTTNEKLFF.

This clone was counted a single time. CDR3 nucleotide sequence: TGTGCCAGCAGCGTACGGCTCAGCACAGATACGCAGTATTTT. This translates into CASSVRLSTDTQYF. The chain carries TRBV9 and TRBJ2-3; D uncertain. Trimming took 1 base from V and 0 from J, leaving 6 bases between them. The CDR3 totals 14 residues. Germline CDR1 SGDLS, CDR2 YYNGEE.

V is TRBV5-5 and J is TRBJ1-1; D remains ambiguous. Germline lookup yields CDR1 SGHKS and CDR2 YYEKEE (reference sequence). The CDR3 contains 15 residues. Trimming removed 0 bases from V and 1 base from J, with 10 bases in between. The CDR3: CASSLGTLKNTEAFF. CDR3 in DNA: TGTGCCAGCAGCTTGGGGACTCTTAAGAACACTGAAGCTTTCTTT. Variable domain in full (rest from reference TRBV5-5 and TRBJ1-1): DAGVTQSPTHLIKTRGQQVTLRCSPISGHKSVSWYQQVLGQGPQFIFQYYEKEERGRGNFPDRFSARQFPNYSSELNVNALLLGDSALYLCASSLGTLKNTEAFFGQGTRLTVV.

The gene calls are TRBV7-9 and TRBJ1-3; tentative D call: TRBD1 (5 bases). Germline assignment: CDR1 SEHNR and CDR2 FQNEAQ (reference sequence). This CDR3 spans 14 amino acids. V lost 5 bases, J lost 4 bases, and 12 bases lay in between. CDR3 loop: CASSPGTEGNTIYF. The CDR3 coding sequence is TGTGCCAGCAGCCCCGGGACCGAGGGAAACACCATATATTTT. Variable domain in full (rest from reference TRBV7-9 and TRBJ1-3): DTGVSQNPRHKITKRGQNVTFRCDPISEHNRLYWYRQTLGQGPEFLTYFQNEAQLEKSRLLSDRFSAERPKGSFSTLEIQRTEQGDSAMYLCASSPGTEGNTIYFGEGSWLTVV.

The chain links TRBV4-2 to TRBJ2-2, with 15 bases lining up with TRBD2. V lost 5 bases and J lost 5; bases outside the gene matches: 9. The CDR3 covers 18 residues. Germline assignment: CDR1 LGHNA and CDR2 YNFKEQ. CDR3 sequence: CASSLRTSGGAGTGELFF. CDR3 in DNA: TGTGCCAGCAGCTTACGGACTAGCGGGGGGGCCGGTACCGGGGAGCTGTTTTTT.

The chain recombines TRBV14 with TRBJ1-5, with D unclear. Germline CDR1 and CDR2: SGHDN and FVKESK. Trimming removed 1 base from V and 9 bases from J, with 4 bases in between. This CDR3 contains 11 residues. The CDR3 here is CASSQGGPQHF. For the CDR3, the DNA is TGTGCCAGCAGCCAAGGGGGGCCCCAGCATTTT.

This chain uses TRBV30 with TRBJ2-1, with D perhaps matching TRBD1 (5 bases). The CDR3 is 16 residues long. Germline V gives CDR1 GTSNPN, CDR2 SVGIG (reference sequence). With 2 bases removed from V and 0 bases from J, the gap between germline ends came to 14 bases. In DNA form, the CDR3 reads TGTGCCTGGAGTAATACAGGCCTCAGCTCCTACAATGAGCAGTTCTTC. Its protein is CAWSNTGLSSYNEQFF.

This rearrangement joins TRBV7-9 to TRBJ2-5; 12 bases match TRBD1. The CDR3 length is 15 residues. Unmatched junction bases numbered 4, after V lost 3 bases and J lost 5 bases. CDR1 and CDR2 (germline): SEHNR, FQNEAQ (reference sequence). The CDR3 here is CASSFGTGGTETQYF. CDR3 DNA sequence: TGTGCCAGCAGCTTCGGGACAGGGGGCACGGAGACCCAGTACTTC.

This clone is labeled large. The rearrangement links TRBV5-8 to TRBJ1-5; weak D call: TRBD1 (5 bases). Germline loops: CDR1 SGHTS, CDR2 YDEGEE. The CDR3 spans 15 residues. V dropped 4 bases and J dropped 6 bases, with 17 bases sitting between them. As DNA, the CDR3 is TGTGCCAGCAGCCCTTTCGGGGGGTCGGGTCAGCCCCAGCATTTT. Translating gives CASSPFGGSGQPQHF.

The chain combines TRBV18 with TRBJ2-3; 7 bases match TRBD1. This CDR3 has 14 residues. The germline V gene encodes CDR1 KGHSH and CDR2 LQKENI. With 4 bases clipped from V and 3 bases from J, the junction kept 4 bases outside the gene matches. As DNA, the CDR3 is TGTGCCAGCTCACGGGGACAGCGAACAGATACGCAGTATTTT. This sequence encodes CASSRGQRTDTQYF.

The chain recombines TRBV6-1 with TRBJ1-4; D may be TRBD1 (5 bases). V was cut by 3 bases and J by 3 bases, with 8 bases left in between. The CDR3 sequence is 14 residues long. The germline V gene has CDR1 MNHNS and CDR2 SASEGT. The CDR3 region has the DNA TGTGCCAGCAGTGAGCAGGGTGCTAATGAAAAACTGTTTTTT. Its translation is CASSEQGANEKLFF.

The chain carries TRBV19 and TRBJ1-1; the D gene is possibly TRBD1 (6 bases). Trimming took off 7 bases at V and 1 base at J, with 16 bases between the two ends. The V gene's germline CDR1 is LNHDA and CDR2 SQIVND (reference sequence). This CDR3 region has 15 residues. The CDR3 spells CASTDGQLWNTEAFF. The CDR3 DNA reads as TGTGCCAGTACGGACGGACAGCTTTGGAACACTGAAGCTTTCTTT.

The V call is TRBV5-1, the J call TRBJ2-2; 11 nucleotides agree with TRBD2. The ends lost 4 bases at V and 2 bases at J; junction bases unmatched: 4. The CDR3 spans 16 residues. Germline assignment: CDR1 SGHRS and CDR2 YFSETQ. The CDR3 region has the DNA TGCGCCAGCAGCGGGCTAGCGGGGGGCAACACCGGGGAGCTGTTTTTT. Its protein is CASSGLAGGNTGELFF.

V gene TRBV4-3 combines with J gene TRBJ2-1; D unclear. V was shortened by 0 bases and J by 8 bases, with 8 bases between the two germline ends. The CDR3 is 13 residues long. Per germline, CDR1 LGHNA and CDR2 YSLEER. The CDR3 region is CASSQDRGDEQFF. The CDR3 DNA follows: TGCGCCAGCAGCCAAGATCGTGGGGATGAGCAGTTCTTC.

The rearrangement uses TRBV6-5 and TRBJ1-3; D is unresolved. The CDR3 totals 16 residues. CDR1 is MNHEY, CDR2 SVGAGI, per germline. V gave up 3 bases and J gave up 0 bases, with 12 bases separating them. CDR3 nucleotide sequence: TGTGCCAGCAGTTATAACGTGGTGAGCTCTGGAAACACCATATATTTT. Its translation is CASSYNVVSSGNTIYF.

The chain has TRBV21-1 and TRBJ1-2. TRBV21-1 is classified as a pseudogene. CDR3 length equals 14 residues. The CDR3 DNA is TGTGCCAGCAGCAAAGATAGCAGGGGAGGTGGCTACACCTTC. It is translated as CASSKDSRGGGYTF.

The chain has TRBV5-1 and TRBJ1-3, with D possibly matching TRBD1 (5 bases). This CDR3 is built from 15 residues. V lost 1 base, J lost 4 bases, and 12 bases lay in between. Germline V gene lookup returns CDR1 SGHRS and CDR2 YFSETQ. This chain's CDR3 is CASSLSTGSGNTIYF. The CDR3 nucleotides read TGCGCCAGCAGCTTGTCCACAGGTTCCGGAAACACCATATATTTT.

J is TRBJ2-1 and V is TRBV29-1; D is uncertain. Germline values: CDR1 SQVTM, CDR2 ANQGSEA. Trimming left V 4 bases short and J 3 bases short, with 7 bases between. The CDR3 is made up of 12 amino acids. The CDR3 is CSVGNFYNEQFF. CDR3 coding DNA: TGCAGCGTTGGCAACTTCTACAATGAGCAGTTCTTC.

The genes are TRBV6-1 and TRBJ2-7; tentatively, D is TRBD1 (5 bases). CDR1 is MNHNS, CDR2 SASEGT, per germline. CDR3 length: 16 amino acids. V lost 1 base and J 2 bases, leaving 15 bases between the germline ends. The CDR3 region is CASSEDTGPLPYEQYF. The CDR3 bases are TGTGCCAGCAGTGAAGATACAGGACCCCTTCCCTACGAGCAGTACTTC.

The chain employs TRBV19 and TRBJ1-1, with a possible D match to TRBD1 (5 bases). The CDR3 is 15 amino acids. Germline V lookup: CDR1 LNHDA, CDR2 SQIVND (reference sequence). V was pared by 1 base and J by 4 bases, with 13 bases between. For the CDR3, the DNA is TGTGCCAGTAGTATAGGGGGACCCTTCCCCACTGAAGCTTTCTTT. Residues: CASSIGGPFPTEAFF.

This clone was seen a single time. J is TRBJ1-1 and V is TRBV2; D possibly corresponds to TRBD1 (5 bases). The CDR3 loop spans 13 amino acids. V gave up 6 bases and J gave up 6 bases, with 14 bases separating them. Germline loops: CDR1 SNHLY, CDR2 FYNNEI. The CDR3 protein is CASRGTEGSEAFF. The CDR3 DNA reads TGTGCCAGCAGAGGTACGGAGGGGTCTGAAGCTTTCTTT.